A selection of T cell receptor beta chains follows, all from one sample in a study of T cell responses to AZD1222 COVID-19 vaccine. Sequencing used immunoSEQ multiplex PCR; TCRdb keeps in-frame clones, though not all of them. Of about 61,000 clones listed, around 90% are singletons. The starting material was peripheral blood, obtained on day 0 of AZD1222 vaccination. The receptors derive from an adult in good health. CDR3s include the opening cysteine and the closing phenylalanine or tryptophan. D genes are given only for firm matches. Only some rows state a clone size, as once, few, many or a class for expanded clones.

D gene: NA
V gene: TRBV5-1
J gene: TRBJ2-3
clone size: NA
CDR3 protein: CASSRESTDTQYF
CDR3 DNA: TGCGCCAGCAGCAGGGAGAGCACAGATACGCAGTATTTT

D gene: TRBD1
V gene: TRBV6-5
J gene: TRBJ2-7
clone size: NA
CDR3 protein: CASSSNLGDSGQYF
CDR3 DNA: TGTGCCAGCAGTTCCAACCTCGGGGACAGCGGGCAGTACTTC

D gene: NA
V gene: TRBV7-8
J gene: TRBJ2-2
clone size: NA
CDR3 protein: CASSPGLAEPNTGELFF
CDR3 DNA: TGTGCCAGCAGCCCCGGCTTAGCGGAGCCGAACACCGGGGAGCTGTTTTTT

D gene: NA
V gene: TRBV11-2
J gene: TRBJ1-3
clone size: NA
CDR3 protein: CASSLTDYSGNTIYF
CDR3 DNA: TGTGCCAGCAGCTTAACTGACTACTCTGGAAACACCATATATTTT

D gene: NA
V gene: TRBV7-9
J gene: TRBJ1-4
clone size: NA
CDR3 protein: CASSPPEGGTNEKLFF
CDR3 DNA: TGTGCCAGCAGCCCCCCGGAGGGGGGTACTAATGAAAAACTGTTTTTT

D gene: NA
V gene: TRBV4-2
J gene: TRBJ1-3
clone size: few
CDR3 protein: CASSQEAVYRGNTIYF
CDR3 DNA: TGTGCCAGCAGCCAAGAGGCGGTCTACAGAGGAAACACCATATATTTT

D gene: TRBD1
V gene: TRBV10-2
J gene: TRBJ1-3
clone size: NA
CDR3 protein: CASSAQGISGNTIYF
CDR3 DNA: TGCGCCAGCAGCGCACAGGGGATCTCTGGAAACACCATATATTTT

D gene: TRBD2
V gene: TRBV18
J gene: TRBJ2-3
clone size: NA
CDR3 protein: CASSPYRAGGNTDTQYF
CDR3 DNA: TGTGCCAGCTCACCTTACCGAGCGGGGGGAAACACAGATACGCAGTATTTT

D gene: TRBD2
V gene: TRBV18
J gene: TRBJ2-5
clone size: few
CDR3 protein: CASSPLPTSGVETQYF
CDR3 DNA: TGTGCCAGCTCACCACTGCCGACTAGCGGGGTAGAGACCCAGTACTTC

D gene: TRBD1
V gene: TRBV5-1
J gene: TRBJ1-1
clone size: NA
CDR3 protein: CASSSGQSMNTEAFF
CDR3 DNA: TGCGCCAGCAGCTCGGGACAGTCAATGAACACTGAAGCTTTCTTT

D gene: NA
V gene: TRBV5-5
J gene: TRBJ1-2
clone size: few
CDR3 protein: CASIAWGYGYTF
CDR3 DNA: TGTGCCAGCATCGCGTGGGGATATGGCTACACCTTC

D gene: TRBD2
V gene: TRBV7-8
J gene: TRBJ2-2
clone size: NA
CDR3 protein: CASSPRLSGVSGGELFF
CDR3 DNA: TGTGCCAGCAGCCCCCGACTTAGCGGGGTGTCGGGCGGGGAGCTGTTTTTT

D gene: NA
V gene: TRBV24-1
J gene: TRBJ1-1
clone size: NA
CDR3 protein: CATSFQGSAFF
CDR3 DNA: TGTGCCACCAGTTTTCAAGGGTCGGCTTTCTTT

D gene: NA
V gene: TRBV12-3/TRBV12-4
J gene: TRBJ1-4
clone size: NA
CDR3 protein: CASRIQSNEKLFF
CDR3 DNA: TGTGCCAGCAGAATCCAGTCTAATGAAAAACTGTTTTTT

D gene: TRBD1
V gene: TRBV15
J gene: TRBJ2-2
clone size: NA
CDR3 protein: CATSRGLPQGTGELFF
CDR3 DNA: TGTGCCACCAGCAGAGGCTTACCACAGGGGACCGGGGAGCTGTTTTTT

D gene: TRBD1
V gene: TRBV12-3/TRBV12-4
J gene: TRBJ1-2
clone size: NA
CDR3 protein: CASRVTGIYGYTF
CDR3 DNA: TGTGCCAGCAGAGTGACAGGGATTTATGGCTACACCTTC

D gene: NA
V gene: TRBV3-1/TRBV3-2
J gene: TRBJ1-2
clone size: once
CDR3 protein: CASSQTGGNFGYTF
CDR3 DNA: TGTGCCAGCAGCCAAACTGGGGGAAATTTTGGCTACACCTTC

D gene: NA
V gene: TRBV7-7
J gene: TRBJ2-1
clone size: few
CDR3 protein: CASSPGAPGNEQFF
CDR3 DNA: TGTGCCAGCAGCCCGGGCGCGCCGGGCAATGAGCAGTTCTTC

D gene: TRBD1
V gene: TRBV7-8
J gene: TRBJ1-3
clone size: NA
CDR3 protein: CASSPQGVPGNTIYF
CDR3 DNA: TGTGCCAGCAGCCCCCAGGGGGTGCCTGGAAACACCATATATTTT

D gene: NA
V gene: TRBV7-3
J gene: TRBJ1-2
clone size: NA
CDR3 protein: CASSLRVHGYTF
CDR3 DNA: TGTGCCAGCAGCTTACGGGTTCATGGCTACACCTTC

D gene: TRBD1
V gene: TRBV7-8
J gene: TRBJ1-6
clone size: NA
CDR3 protein: CASSLGDRGWSPLHF
CDR3 DNA: TGTGCCAGCAGCTTAGGGGACAGGGGTTGGTCACCCCTCCACTTT